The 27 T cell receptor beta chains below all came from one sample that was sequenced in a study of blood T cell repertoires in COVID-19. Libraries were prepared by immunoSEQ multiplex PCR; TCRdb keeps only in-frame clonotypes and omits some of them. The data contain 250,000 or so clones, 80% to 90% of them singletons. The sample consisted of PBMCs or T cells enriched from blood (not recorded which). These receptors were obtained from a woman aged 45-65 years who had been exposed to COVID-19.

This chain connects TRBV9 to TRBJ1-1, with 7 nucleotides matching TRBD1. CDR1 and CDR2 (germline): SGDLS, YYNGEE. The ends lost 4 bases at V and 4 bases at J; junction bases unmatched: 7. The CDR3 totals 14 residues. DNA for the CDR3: TGTGCCAGCAGCCCAGACAGGGTACGCACTGAAGCTTTCTTT. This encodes CASSPDRVRTEAFF.

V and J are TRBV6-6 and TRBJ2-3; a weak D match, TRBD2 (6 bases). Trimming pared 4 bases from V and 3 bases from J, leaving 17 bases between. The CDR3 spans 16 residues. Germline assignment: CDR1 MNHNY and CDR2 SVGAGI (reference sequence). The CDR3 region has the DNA TGTGCCAGCAGTTCCGGGACTTTTATACGGACAGATACGCAGTATTTT. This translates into CASSSGTFIRTDTQYF.

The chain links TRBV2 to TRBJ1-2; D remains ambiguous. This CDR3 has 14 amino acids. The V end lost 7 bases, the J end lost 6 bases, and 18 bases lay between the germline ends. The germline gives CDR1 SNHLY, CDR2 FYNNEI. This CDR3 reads CASTPVRDGDGYTF. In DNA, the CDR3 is TGTGCCAGCACCCCGGTTCGGGATGGGGATGGCTACACCTTC.

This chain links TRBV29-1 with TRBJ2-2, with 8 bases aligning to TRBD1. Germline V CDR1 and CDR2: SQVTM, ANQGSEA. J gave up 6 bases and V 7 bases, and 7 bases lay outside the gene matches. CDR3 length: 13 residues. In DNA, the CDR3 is TGCAGCGCGACAGGGGCGAGCGCCGGGGAGCTGTTTTTT. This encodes CSATGASAGELFF.

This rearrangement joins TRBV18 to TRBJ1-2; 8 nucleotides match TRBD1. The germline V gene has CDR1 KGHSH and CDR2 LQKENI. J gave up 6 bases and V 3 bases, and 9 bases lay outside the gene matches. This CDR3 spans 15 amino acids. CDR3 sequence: CASSPFGQGRDGYTF. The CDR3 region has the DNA TGTGCCAGCTCACCCTTCGGACAGGGCAGGGATGGCTACACCTTC.

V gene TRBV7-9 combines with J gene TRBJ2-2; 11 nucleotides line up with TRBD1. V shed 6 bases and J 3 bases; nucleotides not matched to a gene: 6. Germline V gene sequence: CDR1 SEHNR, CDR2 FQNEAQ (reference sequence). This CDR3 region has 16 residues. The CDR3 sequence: CASSRGQGAYTGELFF. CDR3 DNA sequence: TGTGCCAGCAGTCGTGGACAGGGGGCGTACACCGGGGAGCTGTTTTTT.

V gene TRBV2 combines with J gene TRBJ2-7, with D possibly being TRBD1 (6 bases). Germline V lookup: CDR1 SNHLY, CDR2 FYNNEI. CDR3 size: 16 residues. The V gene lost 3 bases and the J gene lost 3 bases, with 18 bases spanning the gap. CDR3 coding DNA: TGTGCCAGCAGTGACTGGGGTAGGGGGAATATCTACGAGCAGTACTTC. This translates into CASSDWGRGNIYEQYF.

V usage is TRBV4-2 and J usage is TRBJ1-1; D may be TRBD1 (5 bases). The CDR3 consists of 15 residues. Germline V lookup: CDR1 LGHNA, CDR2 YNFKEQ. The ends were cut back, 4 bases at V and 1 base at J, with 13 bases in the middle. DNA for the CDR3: TGTGCCAGCAGCCGGTCCGGGGGGGAGAACACTGAAGCTTTCTTT. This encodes CASSRSGGENTEAFF.

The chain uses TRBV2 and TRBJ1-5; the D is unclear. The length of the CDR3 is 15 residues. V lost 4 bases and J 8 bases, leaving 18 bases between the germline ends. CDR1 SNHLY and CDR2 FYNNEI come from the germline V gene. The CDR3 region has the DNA TGTGCCAGCAGTGCCGACTCTTCACTCGGGAAGCCCCAGCATTTT. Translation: CASSADSSLGKPQHF.

The CDR3 reads CASSQGRTGELFF. CDR3 DNA: TGCGCCAGCAGTCAGGGGAGAACCGGGGAGCTGTTTTTT. This chain joins TRBV10-1 and TRBJ2-2; a possible D gene is TRBD1 (6 bases). V lost 5 bases and J 5 bases, leaving 9 bases between the germline ends. CDR3 length: 13 residues. The germline V gene has CDR1 WNHNN and CDR2 SYGVQD (reference sequence).

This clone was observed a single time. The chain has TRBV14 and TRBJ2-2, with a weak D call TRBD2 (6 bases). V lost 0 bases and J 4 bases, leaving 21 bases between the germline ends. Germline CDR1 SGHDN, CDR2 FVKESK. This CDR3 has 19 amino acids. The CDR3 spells CASSQDIIGGRGATGELFF. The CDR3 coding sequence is TGTGCCAGCAGCCAAGATATAATCGGAGGGCGGGGAGCCACCGGGGAGCTGTTTTTT.

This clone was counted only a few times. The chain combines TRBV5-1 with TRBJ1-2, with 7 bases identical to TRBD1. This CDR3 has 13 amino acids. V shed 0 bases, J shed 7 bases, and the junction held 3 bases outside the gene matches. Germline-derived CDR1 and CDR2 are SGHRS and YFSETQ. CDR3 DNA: TGCGCCAGCAGCTTGGAGGGGGCAGGTGGCTACACCTTC. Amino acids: CASSLEGAGGYTF.

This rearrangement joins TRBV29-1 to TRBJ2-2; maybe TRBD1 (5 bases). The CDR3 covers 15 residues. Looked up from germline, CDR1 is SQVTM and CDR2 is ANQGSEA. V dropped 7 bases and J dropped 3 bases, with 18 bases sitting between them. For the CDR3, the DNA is TGCAGCGCCTCCTGGGGCAGCTCCTACACCGGGGAGCTGTTTTTT. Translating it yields CSASWGSSYTGELFF.

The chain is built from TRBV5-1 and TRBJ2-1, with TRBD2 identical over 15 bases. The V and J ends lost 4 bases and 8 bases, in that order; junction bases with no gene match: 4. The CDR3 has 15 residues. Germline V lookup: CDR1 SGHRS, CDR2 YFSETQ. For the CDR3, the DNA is TGCGCCAGCAGCCCTCGGACTAGCGGGGGGGATGAGCAGTTCTTC. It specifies CASSPRTSGGDEQFF.

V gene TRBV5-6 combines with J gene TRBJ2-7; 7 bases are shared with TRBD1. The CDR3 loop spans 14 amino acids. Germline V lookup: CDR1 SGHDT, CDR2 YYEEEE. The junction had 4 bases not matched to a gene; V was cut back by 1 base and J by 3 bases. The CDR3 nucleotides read TGTGCCAGCAGCTTGTACGGACAGGTCTACGAGCAGTACTTC. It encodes CASSLYGQVYEQYF.

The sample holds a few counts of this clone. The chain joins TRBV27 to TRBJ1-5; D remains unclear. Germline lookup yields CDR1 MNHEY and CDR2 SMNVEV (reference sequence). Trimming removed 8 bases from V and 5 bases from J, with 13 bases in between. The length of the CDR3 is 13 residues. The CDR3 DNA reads TGTGCCAGCTCCACTGAGCAGGATCAGCCCCAGCATTTT. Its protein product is CASSTEQDQPQHF.

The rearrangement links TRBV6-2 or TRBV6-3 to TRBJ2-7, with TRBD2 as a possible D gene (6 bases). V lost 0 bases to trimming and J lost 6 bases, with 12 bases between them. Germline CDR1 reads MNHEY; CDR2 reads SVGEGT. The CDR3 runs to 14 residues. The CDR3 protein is CASSYSGWGGEQYF. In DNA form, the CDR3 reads TGTGCCAGCAGTTACTCTGGCTGGGGAGGCGAGCAGTACTTC.

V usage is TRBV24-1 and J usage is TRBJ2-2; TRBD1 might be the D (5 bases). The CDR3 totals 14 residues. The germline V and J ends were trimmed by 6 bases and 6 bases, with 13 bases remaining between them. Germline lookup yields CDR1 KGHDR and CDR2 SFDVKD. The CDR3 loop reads CATSLSGWAGELFF. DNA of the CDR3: TGTGCCACCAGTCTGTCAGGGTGGGCCGGGGAGCTGTTTTTT.

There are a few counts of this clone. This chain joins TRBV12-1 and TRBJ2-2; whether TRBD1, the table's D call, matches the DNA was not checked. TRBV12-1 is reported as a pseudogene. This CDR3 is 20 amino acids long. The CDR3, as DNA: TGTGCCAGCAGCTATCCAGTGAGCATCCCCGGGACAGAGAACACCGGGGAGCTGTTTTTT. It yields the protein CASSYPVSIPGTENTGELFF.

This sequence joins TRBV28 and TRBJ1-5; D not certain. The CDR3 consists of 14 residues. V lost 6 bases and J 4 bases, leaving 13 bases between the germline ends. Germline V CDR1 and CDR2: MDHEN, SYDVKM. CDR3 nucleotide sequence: TGTGCCAGCAGCACGTGGGCAAATAATCAGCCCCAGCATTTT. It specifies CASSTWANNQPQHF. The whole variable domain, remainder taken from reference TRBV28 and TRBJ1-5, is DVKVTQSSRYLVKRTGEKVFLECVQDMDHENMFWYRQDPGLGLRLIYFSYDVKMKEKGDIPEGYSVSREKKERFSLILESASTNQTSMYLCASSTWANNQPQHFGDGTRLSIL.

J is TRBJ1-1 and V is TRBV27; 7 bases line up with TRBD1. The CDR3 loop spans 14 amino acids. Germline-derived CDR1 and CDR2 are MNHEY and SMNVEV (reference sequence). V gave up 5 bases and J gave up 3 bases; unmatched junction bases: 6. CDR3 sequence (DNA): TGTGCCAGCAGTCTTATTGACAGGGACACTGAAGCTTTCTTT. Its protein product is CASSLIDRDTEAFF.

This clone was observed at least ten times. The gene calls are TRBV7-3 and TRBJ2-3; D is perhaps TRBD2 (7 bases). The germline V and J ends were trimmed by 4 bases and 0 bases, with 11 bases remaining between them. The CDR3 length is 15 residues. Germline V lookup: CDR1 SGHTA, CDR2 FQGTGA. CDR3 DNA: TGTGCCAGCAGCTCCGGGGGGCTTAGCACAGATACGCAGTATTTT. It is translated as CASSSGGLSTDTQYF. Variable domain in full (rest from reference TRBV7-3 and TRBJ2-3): GAGVSQTPSNKVTEKGKYVELRCDPISGHTALYWYRQSLGQGPEFLIYFQGTGAADDSGLPNDRFFAVRPEGSVSTLKIQRTERGDSAVYLCASSSGGLSTDTQYFGPGTRLTVL.

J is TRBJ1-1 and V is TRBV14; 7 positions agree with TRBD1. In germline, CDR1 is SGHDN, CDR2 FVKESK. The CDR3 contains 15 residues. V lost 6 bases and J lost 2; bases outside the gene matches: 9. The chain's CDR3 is CASSQEGQPNTEAFF. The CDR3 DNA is TGTGCCAGCAGTCAGGAGGGACAGCCTAACACTGAAGCTTTCTTT.

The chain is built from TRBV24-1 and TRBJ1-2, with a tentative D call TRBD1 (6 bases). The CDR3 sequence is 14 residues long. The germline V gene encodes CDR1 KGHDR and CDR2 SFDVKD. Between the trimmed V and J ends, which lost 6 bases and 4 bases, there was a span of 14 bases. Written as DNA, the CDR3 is TGTGCCACCAGTCCCCGAGGGGGTATCTATGGCTACACCTTC. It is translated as CATSPRGGIYGYTF.

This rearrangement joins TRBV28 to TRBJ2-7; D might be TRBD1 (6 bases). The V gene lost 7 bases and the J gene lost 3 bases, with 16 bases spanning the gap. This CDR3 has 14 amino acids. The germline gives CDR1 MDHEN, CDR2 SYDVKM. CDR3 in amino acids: CASTLQGMGYEQYF. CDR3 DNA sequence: TGTGCCAGCACCTTGCAGGGGATGGGCTACGAGCAGTACTTC.

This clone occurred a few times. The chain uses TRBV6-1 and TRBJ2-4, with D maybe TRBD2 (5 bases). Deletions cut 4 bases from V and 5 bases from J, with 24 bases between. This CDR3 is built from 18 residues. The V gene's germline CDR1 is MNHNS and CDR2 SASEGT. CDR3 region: CASSATQTTRLLENIQYF. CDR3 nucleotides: TGTGCCAGCAGTGCCACCCAGACTACCAGGTTGCTAGAAAACATTCAGTACTTC.

CDR3 sequence: CSAIPGQGTYEQYF. For the CDR3, the DNA is TGCAGCGCTATACCGGGACAGGGGACCTACGAGCAGTACTTC. The chain has TRBV29-1 and TRBJ2-7; 10 bases line up with TRBD1. V was pared by 7 bases and J by 2 bases, with 8 bases of the junction left unmatched. This CDR3 is built from 14 residues. Germline CDR1 SQVTM, CDR2 ANQGSEA.